This is a list of T cell receptor beta chains from one sample in a study of OX40 agonist ivuxolimab in advanced cancers. This table comes from immunoSEQ multiplex PCR, and its TCRdb copy is limited to in-frame clones, with some not included. Of about 62,000 clones listed, 79% are singletons. Sequencing was performed on CD4+ or CD8+ T cells sorted from blood, taken in a trial of the OX40 agonist ivuxolimab. The receptor source for this set is an adult with an advanced solid tumor such as melanoma, head and neck, liver or kidney cancer. CDR3s include the opening cysteine and the closing phenylalanine or tryptophan. The D gene is left open where the match is weak. Where a row states a size, it is once, few, many or the class of an expanded clone; other rows omit it.

>TRBJ2-1|TRBV6-6|-|-|15
CASSYSREIGNEQFF
TGTGCTAGCAGTTACTCGAGGGAGATTGGCAATGAGCAGTTCTTC
>TRBJ1-2|TRBV10-3|-|-|12
CAAAGQDRGYTF
TGTGCCGCGGCAGGCCAGGACCGGGGCTACACCTTC
>TRBJ2-2|TRBV19|once|-|14
CASSMGQNTGELFF
TGTGCCAGTAGTATGGGGCAGAACACCGGGGAGCTGTTTTTT
>TRBJ1-5|TRBV6-1|once|-|16
CASSDPGILSNQPQHF
TGTGCCAGCAGTGACCCGGGGATTTTGAGCAATCAGCCCCAGCATTTT
>TRBJ2-1|TRBV7-8|-|-|13
CASRPSPYNEQFF
TGTGCCAGCAGACCTAGCCCGTACAATGAGCAGTTCTTC
>TRBJ1-2|TRBV9|-|TRBD1|15
CASSRQGQGPHGYTF
TGTGCCAGCAGCCGCCAGGGACAGGGACCTCATGGCTACACCTTC
>TRBJ1-5|TRBV19|-|-|16
CASRTAGTWGYQPQHF
TGTGCCAGTAGGACCGCCGGGACATGGGGCTATCAGCCCCAGCATTTT
>TRBJ1-6|TRBV5-8|-|TRBD1|15
CASSSGDRNNSPLHF
TGTGCCAGCAGCTCCGGGGACAGGAATAATTCACCCCTCCACTTT
>TRBJ2-1|TRBV6-5|few|TRBD2|13
CATSAGEVNEQFF
TGTGCCACCTCGGCGGGGGAAGTCAATGAGCAGTTCTTC
>TRBJ1-2|TRBV6-6|-|-|15
CASSPRDVFNYGYTF
TGTGCCAGCAGTCCCCGGGACGTCTTCAACTATGGCTACACCTTC
>TRBJ1-2|TRBV29-1|-|-|12
CSAGEGGYGYTF
TGCAGCGCTGGAGAAGGGGGATATGGCTACACCTTC
>TRBJ2-3|TRBV27|-|-|15
CASRGGRAPTDTQYF
TGTGCCAGCAGGGGGGGGCGGGCCCCCACAGATACGCAGTATTTT
>TRBJ2-1|TRBV28|-|TRBD2|18
CASSINRLAGGSYNEQFF
TGTGCCAGCAGTATAAACCGGCTAGCGGGAGGCTCCTACAATGAGCAGTTCTTC
>TRBJ2-2|TRBV19|-|-|13
CASSIQNTGELFF
TGTGCCAGTAGTATACAGAACACCGGGGAGCTGTTTTTT
>TRBJ2-1|TRBV30|-|TRBD2|15
CAWSVRGGGYNEQFF
TGTGCCTGGAGTGTACGAGGCGGGGGGTACAATGAGCAGTTCTTC
>TRBJ1-1|TRBV6-1|-|-|14
CASNTRTGDFEAFF
TGTGCCAGCAATACCAGGACCGGTGATTTTGAAGCTTTCTTT
>TRBJ2-1|TRBV9|-|TRBD1|16
CASSVVPDRGRNEQFF
TGTGCCAGCAGCGTAGTTCCGGACAGGGGCAGGAATGAGCAGTTCTTC
>TRBJ1-6|TRBV27|once|-|13
CASTPGGSSPLHF
TGTGCCAGCACACCGGGTGGGTCTTCACCCCTCCACTTT
>TRBJ1-5|TRBV9|-|-|13
CASSVATGQPQHF
TGTGCCAGCAGCGTAGCTACTGGTCAGCCCCAGCATTTT
>TRBJ2-3|TRBV30|-|-|14
CAWRWTLHTDTQYF
TGTGCCTGGAGATGGACCCTTCACACAGATACGCAGTATTTT
>TRBJ2-1|TRBV5-4|-|-|15
CASSLGLGYNNEQFF
TGTGCCAGCAGCTTGGGGCTGGGATACAACAATGAGCAGTTCTTC
>TRBJ2-7|TRBV9|few|-|13
CASSVATPGEQYF
TGTGCCAGCAGCGTAGCTACTCCGGGCGAGCAGTACTTC
>TRBJ2-2|TRBV10-3|-|TRBD2|17
CAISEETSGRGTGELFF
TGTGCCATCAGTGAGGAAACTAGCGGGAGAGGCACCGGGGAGCTGTTTTTT